Here is one T cell receptor (beta chain) with its context. Its target is unknown. The length of the CDR3 is 15 residues. Germline V lookup: CDR1 LNHDA, CDR2 SQIVND (reference sequence). Trimming removed 8 bases at V and 0 bases at J, with 14 bases between. The sample belongs to a study of T-cell memory formation after mild COVID-19. The study, taken as a whole, reports: Most CD4+ clones that shrank were in CM and EM, while CD8+ ones turned up in EMRA.

TCRdb ran MiXCR on the 5' RACE reads and lists one entry per CDR3 protein. The sample shows roughly 150,000 distinct CDR3 sequences, roughly 15% of them seen only once. The sequence was obtained from an adult woman who had mild COVID-19 (a few samples of this study predate the infection). Cell type and time point are not known. The sequenced material came from PBMCs or a T cell subset sorted from them (not recorded which). The rearrangement uses TRBV19 and TRBJ1-5; maybe TRBD1 (6 bases). The CDR3 reads CASSGQLYSNQPQHF. In DNA form, the CDR3 reads TGTGCCAGTTCTGGACAGCTTTATAGCAATCAGCCCCAGCATTTT.